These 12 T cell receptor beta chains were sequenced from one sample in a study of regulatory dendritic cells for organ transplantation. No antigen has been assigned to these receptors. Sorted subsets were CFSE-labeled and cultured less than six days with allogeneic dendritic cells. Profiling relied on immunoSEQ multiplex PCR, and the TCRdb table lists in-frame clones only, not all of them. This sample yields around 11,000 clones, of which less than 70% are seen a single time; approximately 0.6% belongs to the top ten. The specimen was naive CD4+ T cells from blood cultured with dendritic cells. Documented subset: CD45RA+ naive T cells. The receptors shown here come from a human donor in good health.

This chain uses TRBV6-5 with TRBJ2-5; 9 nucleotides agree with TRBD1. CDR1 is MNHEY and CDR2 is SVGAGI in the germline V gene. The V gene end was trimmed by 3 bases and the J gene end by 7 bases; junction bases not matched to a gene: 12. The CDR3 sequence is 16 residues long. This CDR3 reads CASSYFRDRAWGTQYF. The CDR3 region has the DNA TGTGCCAGCAGTTATTTTCGGGACAGGGCTTGGGGGACCCAGTACTTC.

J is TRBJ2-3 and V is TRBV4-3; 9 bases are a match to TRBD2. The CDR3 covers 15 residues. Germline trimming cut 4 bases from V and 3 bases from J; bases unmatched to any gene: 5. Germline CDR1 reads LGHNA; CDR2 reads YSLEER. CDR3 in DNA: TGCGCCAGCAGCCCCCACCTAGCGGGGACAGATACGCAGTATTTT. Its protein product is CASSPHLAGTDTQYF.

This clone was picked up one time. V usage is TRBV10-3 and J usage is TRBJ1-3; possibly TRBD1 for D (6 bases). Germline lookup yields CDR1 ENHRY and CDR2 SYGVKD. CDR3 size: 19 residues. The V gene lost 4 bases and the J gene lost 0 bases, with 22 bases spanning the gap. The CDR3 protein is CAISVDNWGHTISGNTIYF. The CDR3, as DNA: TGTGCCATCAGTGTGGACAATTGGGGACATACTATCTCTGGAAACACCATATATTTT.

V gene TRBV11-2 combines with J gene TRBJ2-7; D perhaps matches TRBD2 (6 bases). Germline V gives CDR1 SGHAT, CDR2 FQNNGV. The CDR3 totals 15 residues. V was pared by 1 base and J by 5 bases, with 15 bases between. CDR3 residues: CASSLAQRGGNEQYF. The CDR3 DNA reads TGTGCCAGCAGCTTAGCCCAGCGTGGGGGGAACGAGCAGTACTTC.

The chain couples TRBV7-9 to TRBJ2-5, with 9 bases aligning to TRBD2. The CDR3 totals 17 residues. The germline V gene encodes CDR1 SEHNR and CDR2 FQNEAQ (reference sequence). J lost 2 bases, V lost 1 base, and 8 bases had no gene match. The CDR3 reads CASSLVVGGGVQETQYF. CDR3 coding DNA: TGTGCCAGCAGCTTAGTAGTCGGCGGGGGGGTTCAAGAGACCCAGTACTTC.

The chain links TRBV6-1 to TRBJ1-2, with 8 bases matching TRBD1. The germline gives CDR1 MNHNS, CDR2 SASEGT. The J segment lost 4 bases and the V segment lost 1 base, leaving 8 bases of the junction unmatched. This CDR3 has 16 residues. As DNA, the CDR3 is TGTGCCAGCAGTGAAGTTGGACAGGGCACGGGCTATGGCTACACCTTC. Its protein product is CASSEVGQGTGYGYTF.

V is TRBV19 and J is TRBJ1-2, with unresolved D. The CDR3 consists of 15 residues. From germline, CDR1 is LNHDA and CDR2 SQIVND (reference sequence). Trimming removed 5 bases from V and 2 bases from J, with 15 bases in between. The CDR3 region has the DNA TGTGCCAGTAGTCCCCGAGCTCCGGAGAACTATGGCTACACCTTC. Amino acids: CASSPRAPENYGYTF. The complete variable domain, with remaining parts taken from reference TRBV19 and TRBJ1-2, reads DGGITQSPKYLFRKEGQNVTLSCEQNLNHDAMYWYRQDPGQGLRLIYYSQIVNDFQKGDIAEGYSVSREKKESFPLTVTSAQKNPTAFYLCASSPRAPENYGYTFGSGTRLTVV.

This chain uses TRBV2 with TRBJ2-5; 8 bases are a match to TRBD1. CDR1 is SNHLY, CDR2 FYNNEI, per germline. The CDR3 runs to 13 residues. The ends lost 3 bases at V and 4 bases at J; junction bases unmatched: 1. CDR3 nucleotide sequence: TGTGCCAGCAGTGACAGGGGGCTAGAGACCCAGTACTTC. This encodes CASSDRGLETQYF. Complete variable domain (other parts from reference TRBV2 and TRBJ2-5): EPEVTQTPSHQVTQMGQEVILRCVPISNHLYFYWYRQILGQKVEFLVSFYNNEISEKSEIFDDQFSVERPDGSNFTLKIRSTKLEDSAMYFCASSDRGLETQYFGPGTRLLVL.

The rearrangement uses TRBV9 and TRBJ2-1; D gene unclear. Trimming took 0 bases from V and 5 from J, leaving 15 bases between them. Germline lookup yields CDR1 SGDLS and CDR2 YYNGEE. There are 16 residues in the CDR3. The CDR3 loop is CASSVESRGVDNEQFF. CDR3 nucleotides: TGTGCCAGCAGCGTAGAGTCACGAGGCGTCGACAATGAGCAGTTCTTC.

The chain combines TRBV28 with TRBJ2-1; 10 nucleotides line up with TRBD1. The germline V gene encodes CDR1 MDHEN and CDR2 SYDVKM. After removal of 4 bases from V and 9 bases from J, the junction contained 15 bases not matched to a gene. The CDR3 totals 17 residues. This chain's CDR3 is CASSSAPGQGTLGEQFF. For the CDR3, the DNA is TGTGCCAGCAGTTCGGCACCGGGACAGGGGACACTGGGTGAGCAGTTCTTC.

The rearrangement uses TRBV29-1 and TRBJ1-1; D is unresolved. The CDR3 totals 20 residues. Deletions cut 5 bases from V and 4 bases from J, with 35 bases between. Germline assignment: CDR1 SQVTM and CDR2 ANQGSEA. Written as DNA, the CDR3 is TGCAGCGTTTTCCGTCGCCGCATAGGGCCCCGAACCCCAGAGGGCACTGAAGCTTTCTTT. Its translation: CSVFRRRIGPRTPEGTEAFF.

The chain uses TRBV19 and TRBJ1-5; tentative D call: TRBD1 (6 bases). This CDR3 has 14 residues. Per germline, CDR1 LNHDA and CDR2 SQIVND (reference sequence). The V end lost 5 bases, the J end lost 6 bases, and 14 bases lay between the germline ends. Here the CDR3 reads CASSHPGQTQPQHF. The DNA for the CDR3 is TGTGCCAGTAGTCATCCGGGACAAACTCAGCCCCAGCATTTT.